The rows below give T cell receptor beta chains drawn from one sample of a study of spatial heterogeneity in lung cancer. Each CDR3 protein gets one entry after TCRdb re-called the 5' RACE reads with MiXCR. The table has 3,000 to 4,500 distinct CDR3 sequences, around 8.7% seen once. Sequences were derived from lung tumor tissue, sampled at surgery. Every receptor here comes from a male donor with early-stage non-small cell lung cancer. Both conserved end residues are part of each CDR3. D genes are given only for firm matches. Only some rows state a clone size, as once, few, many or a class for expanded clones.

-	medium-sized	TRBV7-3	TRBJ1-1	TGTGCCAGCAGCCTCATCGGGGGAACGAACACTGAAGCTTTCTTT	CASSLIGGTNTEAFF
TRBD2	medium-sized	TRBV20-1	TRBJ2-1	TGCAGTGCTAGAGATCCCCAGCGTGGGGGGGATGAGCAGTTCTTC	CSARDPQRGGDEQFF
-	medium-sized	TRBV14	TRBJ2-7	TGTGCCAGCAGCCATTTGCAGGGTTTCAACGAGCAGTACTTC	CASSHLQGFNEQYF
-	medium-sized	TRBV24-1	TRBJ2-3	TGTGCCACCAGGGCTCGTGGGGGGGCCACAGATACGCAGTATTTT	CATRARGGATDTQYF
-	medium-sized	TRBV3-1	TRBJ2-5	TGTGCCAGCAGTCCCGGGACGGAAGAGACCCAGTACTTC	CASSPGTEETQYF
-	many	TRBV5-1	TRBJ2-3	TGCGCCAGCAGCTTGCGGGAGCACCCAGATACGCAGTATTTT	CASSLREHPDTQYF
TRBD1	medium-sized	TRBV20-1	TRBJ2-5	TGCAGTGCTATCGACAGGGGGCAAGAGACCCAGTACTTC	CSAIDRGQETQYF
TRBD2	many	TRBV28	TRBJ2-1	TGTGCCAGCAGTTTACCTAGCGGGAGGGGCGGGCAGTTCTTC	CASSLPSGRGGQFF
TRBD2	few	TRBV20-1	TRBJ2-6	TGCAGTGCTAGAGATGGGACTAGCGGGGGGACCTCTGGGGCCAACGTCCTGACTTTC	CSARDGTSGGTSGANVLTF
-	medium-sized	TRBV6-2/TRBV6-3	TRBJ2-7	TGTGCCAGCAGTTACAAAGTCGGCGGAGTGAACGAGCAGTACTTC	CASSYKVGGVNEQYF
TRBD1	medium-sized	TRBV6-2/TRBV6-3	TRBJ1-1	TGTGCCAGCAGTTACGTGGCAGGGGGCTGGGGCACTGAAGCTTTCTTT	CASSYVAGGWGTEAFF
-	medium-sized	TRBV7-2	TRBJ2-3	TGTGCCAGCAGCCTTCAGACTCCTAGCACAGATACGCAGTATTTT	CASSLQTPSTDTQYF
-	medium-sized	TRBV30	TRBJ2-3	TGTGCCTGGACATCGCCCGGGACAGATACGCAGTATTTT	CAWTSPGTDTQYF
TRBD1	medium-sized	TRBV5-1	TRBJ2-7	TGCGCCAGCGGGACAGGGTTAAGTTCCTACGAGCAGTACTTC	CASGTGLSSYEQYF
-	-	TRBV5-1	TRBJ2-5	TGCGCCAGCAGCTTGACGATACAAGAGACCCAGTACTTC	CASSLTIQETQYF
TRBD1	medium-sized	TRBV20-1	TRBJ2-7	TGCAGTGCTGGGGACAGGAGCTCCTACGAGCAGTACTTC	CSAGDRSSYEQYF
-	many	TRBV7-7	TRBJ2-6	TGTGCTAGCAGTCGACAGGCCTTCTCTGGGGCCAACGTCCTGACTTTC	CASSRQAFSGANVLTF
TRBD2	many	TRBV5-1	TRBJ2-7	TGCGCCAGTGGTAGCGGGGGCCCCGCCTACGAGCAGTACTTC	CASGSGGPAYEQYF
-	many	TRBV10-3	TRBJ1-2	TGTGCCATCAGTGCCAGGCAAGTGGAGGGGCGAGATGGCTACACCTTC	CAISARQVEGRDGYTF